One and the same sample provided the 30 T cell receptor beta chains below, sequenced in a study of cytomegalovirus exposure and HLA in healthy donors. Sequencing was performed with immunoSEQ multiplex PCR; in TCRdb, only in-frame clones are kept and a portion is missing. The data contain under 85,000 clones, approximately 94% of them singletons. Material: PBMCs. Source of these receptors: a woman in her late teens or twenties in good health and CMV-seropositive.

This clone has just a few counts. The rearrangement links TRBV4-2 to TRBJ2-7, with 8 nucleotides matching TRBD1. V was clipped by 3 bases and J by 2 bases; unmatched bases: 15. The CDR3 totals 18 residues. CDR1 LGHNA and CDR2 YNFKEQ come from the germline V gene. Here the CDR3 reads CASSQAPPQGQVTYEQYF. For the CDR3, the DNA is TGTGCCAGCAGCCAGGCCCCCCCCCAGGGACAGGTGACCTACGAGCAGTACTTC.

V gene TRBV7-8 combines with J gene TRBJ1-2; perhaps TRBD1 as D (5 bases). Germline V gene sequence: CDR1 SGHVS, CDR2 FQNEAQ. With 1 base removed from V and 4 bases from J, the gap between germline ends came to 10 bases. The CDR3 spans 14 residues. DNA for the CDR3: TGTGCCAGCAGCTTAGTGGACGGGGGCTATGGCTACACCTTC. Its protein is CASSLVDGGYGYTF.

V is TRBV28 and J is TRBJ2-5; 9 nucleotides agree with TRBD2. Germline V lookup: CDR1 MDHEN, CDR2 SYDVKM. The J segment lost 2 bases and the V segment lost 7 bases, leaving 8 bases of the junction unmatched. The CDR3 has 15 amino acids. Written as DNA, the CDR3 is TGTGCCAGCACCCCCTCTGCGGGGGGGCAAGAGACCCAGTACTTC. Encoded protein: CASTPSAGGQETQYF.

The V call is TRBV9, the J call TRBJ2-6; D is perhaps TRBD1 (6 bases). CDR1 SGDLS and CDR2 YYNGEE come from the germline V gene. The CDR3 has 17 amino acids. Trimming took off 0 bases at V and 0 bases at J, with 10 bases between the two ends. The CDR3 region is CASSVGQGNSGANVLTF. For the CDR3, the DNA is TGTGCCAGCAGCGTAGGGCAGGGGAACTCTGGGGCCAACGTCCTGACTTTC. The variable domain in full, with the rest retrieved from reference TRBV9 and TRBJ2-6, is DSGVTQTPKHLITATGQRVTLRCSPRSGDLSVYWYQQSLDQGLQFLIQYYNGEERAKGNILERFSAQQFPDLHSELNLSSLELGDSALYFCASSVGQGNSGANVLTFGAGSRLTVL.

The gene calls are TRBV4-1 and TRBJ2-2; D unresolved. Germline lookup yields CDR1 MGHRA and CDR2 YSYEKL. The CDR3 length is 15 residues. V was pared by 0 bases and J by 3 bases, with 8 bases between. In nucleotides, the CDR3 is TGCGCCAGCAGCCAAGATCCAGATTACACCGGGGAGCTGTTTTTT. Protein product: CASSQDPDYTGELFF.

This clone was picked up one time. J is TRBJ2-1 and V is TRBV5-1; 11 nucleotides align to TRBD2. This CDR3 contains 15 residues. Germline V gives CDR1 SGHRS, CDR2 YFSETQ. V gave up 5 bases and J gave up 6 bases; unmatched junction bases: 7. CDR3: CASRPGLAGFNEQFF. The CDR3 DNA is TGCGCCAGCAGACCCGGACTAGCGGGTTTCAATGAGCAGTTCTTC.

This sequence joins TRBV18 and TRBJ1-5; TRBD1 agrees at 9 bases. The trim removed 8 bases at V and 2 bases at J, leaving 4 bases unmatched. Germline CDR1 is KGHSH and CDR2 is LQKENI. The CDR3 is made up of 14 amino acids. CDR3 in DNA: TGTGCCAGCGCCACAGGGGGCGGCAATCAGCCCCAGCATTTT. Residues: CASATGGGNQPQHF. The full variable domain, in which reference TRBV18 and TRBJ1-5 provide the parts outside the CDR3, is NAGVMQNPRHLVRRRGQEARLRCSPMKGHSHVYWYRQLPEEGLKFMVYLQKENIIDESGMPKERFSAEFPKEGPSILRIQQVVRGDSAAYFCASATGGGNQPQHFGDGTRLSIL.

The chain couples TRBV7-8 to TRBJ1-2, with 10 bases that match TRBD1. Losses at the gene ends were 5 bases for V and 6 bases for J; bases not matched to a gene: 3. This CDR3 has 13 residues. Germline assignment: CDR1 SGHVS and CDR2 FQNEAQ. CDR3 in DNA: TGTGCCAGCAGCCCCGACAGGGGGCATGGCTACACCTTC. As protein: CASSPDRGHGYTF.

The chain links TRBV13 to TRBJ2-7; 7 positions match TRBD1. The trim removed 6 bases at V and 2 bases at J, leaving 13 bases unmatched. CDR1 is PRHDT and CDR2 is FYEKMQ in the germline V gene (reference sequence). This CDR3 spans 16 amino acids. The CDR3 loop reads CASSNQLQGTTYEQYF. In DNA form, the CDR3 reads TGTGCCAGCAGTAATCAGTTACAGGGGACAACCTACGAGCAGTACTTC.

This clone was seen only a few times. This chain links TRBV21-1 with TRBJ1-5; TRBD1 is taken as the D call from the table, unchecked against the DNA. TRBV21-1 is labeled a pseudogene. This CDR3 has 15 residues. DNA for the CDR3: TGTGCCAGCAGCTCCTTACATTGGCATCATCAGCCCCAGCATTTT. Amino acids: CASSSLHWHHQPQHF.

The J gene is TRBJ1-5, the V gene TRBV5-6; D not certain. CDR1 and CDR2 from the germline V gene are SGHDT and YYEEEE. This CDR3 has 13 amino acids. The V gene lost 4 bases and the J gene lost 7 bases, with 12 bases spanning the gap. The CDR3 DNA reads as TGTGCCAGCAGCCCAGGTCGCAGCCAGCCCCAGCATTTT. This codes for CASSPGRSQPQHF.

The chain links TRBV6-1 to TRBJ2-7, with TRBD1 matching 8 bases. This CDR3 spans 14 amino acids. Losses at the gene ends were 6 bases for V and 3 bases for J; bases not matched to a gene: 7. The germline V gene encodes CDR1 MNHNS and CDR2 SASEGT. CDR3 sequence reads: CASSRTGINYEQYF. In nucleotides, the CDR3 is TGTGCCAGCAGCAGGACAGGGATCAACTACGAGCAGTACTTC.

The chain recombines TRBV27 with TRBJ1-4, with TRBD1 matching over 7 bases. Germline values: CDR1 MNHEY, CDR2 SMNVEV (reference sequence). V shed 6 bases and J 12 bases; nucleotides not matched to a gene: 16. There are 15 residues in the CDR3. CDR3 DNA: TGTGCCAGCAGAGGTTTTAAGGGGGCCGGTGGGGAACTGTTTTTT. The encoded protein is CASRGFKGAGGELFF. Complete variable domain (other parts from reference TRBV27 and TRBJ1-4): EAQVTQNPRYLITVTGKKLTVTCSQNMNHEYMSWYRQDPGLGLRQIYYSMNVEVTDKGDVPEGYKVSRKEKRNFPLILESPSPNQTSLYFCASRGFKGAGGELFFGSGTQLSVL.

The chain uses TRBV7-3 and TRBJ2-1, with 9 bases aligning to TRBD2. This CDR3 has 16 amino acids. V was clipped by 1 base and J by 6 bases; unmatched bases: 7. Germline loops: CDR1 SGHTA, CDR2 FQGTGA. As DNA, the CDR3 is TGTGCCAGCAGCTTAAGGCCGGGACTAGCCTTCAATGAGCAGTTCTTC. It yields the protein CASSLRPGLAFNEQFF.

The chain carries TRBV9 and TRBJ1-4; a possible D gene is TRBD1 (6 bases). Trimming took 0 bases from V and 0 from J, leaving 6 bases between them. The length of the CDR3 is 15 residues. The germline CDR1 and CDR2 sequences are SGDLS and YYNGEE. CDR3 DNA: TGTGCCAGCAGCGTAGAGGGGGCAACTAATGAAAAACTGTTTTTT. Its translation: CASSVEGATNEKLFF.

The rearrangement uses TRBV27 and TRBJ1-5; tentatively, D is TRBD1 (6 bases). CDR3 length: 15 residues. V dropped 5 bases and J dropped 0 bases, with 11 bases sitting between them. In germline, CDR1 is MNHEY, CDR2 SMNVEV (reference sequence). The CDR3 sequence: CASSRGAGSNQPQHF. The CDR3 coding sequence is TGTGCCAGCAGTCGGGGGGCAGGTAGCAATCAGCCCCAGCATTTT.

This clone was detected only a few times. The chain combines TRBV11-2 with TRBJ2-7; 9 nucleotides align to TRBD1. V lost 6 bases and J lost 1; bases outside the gene matches: 10. The CDR3 is made up of 16 amino acids. The germline CDR1 and CDR2 sequences are SGHAT and FQNNGV. CDR3 in amino acids: CASSDPGTGRSYEQYF. The CDR3 DNA reads as TGTGCCAGCAGTGATCCAGGGACAGGGAGATCCTACGAGCAGTACTTC.

The genes are TRBV5-1 and TRBJ2-3; 7 bases are shared with TRBD2. V shed 1 base, J shed 3 bases, and the junction held 8 bases outside the gene matches. Germline CDR1 SGHRS, CDR2 YFSETQ. The CDR3 runs to 16 residues. The CDR3 loop is CASSLREGGPTDTQYF. CDR3 bases: TGCGCCAGCAGCTTGCGTGAGGGAGGGCCAACAGATACGCAGTATTTT.

The chain is built from TRBV11-3 and TRBJ2-7; 7 nucleotides align to TRBD1. With 5 bases clipped from V and 3 bases from J, the junction kept 4 bases outside the gene matches. The length of the CDR3 is 13 residues. CDR1 SGHNT and CDR2 YENEEA come from the germline V gene. CDR3 amino acids: CASSMGQIYEQYF. For the CDR3, the DNA is TGTGCCAGCAGCATGGGACAGATCTACGAGCAGTACTTC.

The rearrangement joins TRBV29-1 to TRBJ2-1; 8 nucleotides match TRBD2. Germline lookup yields CDR1 SQVTM and CDR2 ANQGSEA. Trimming cost V 2 bases and J 7 bases; bases outside gene matches: 13. This CDR3 contains 16 residues. The CDR3 nucleotides are TGCAGCGTTGAACCCTTACTAGCGGTCCGACGTAATGAGCAGTTCTTC. It translates to CSVEPLLAVRRNEQFF.

The V gene is TRBV7-9, the J gene TRBJ2-2; D not certain. V lost 5 bases to trimming and J lost 7 bases, with 5 bases between them. CDR3 length equals 11 residues. Germline V gene lookup returns CDR1 SEHNR and CDR2 FQNEAQ (reference sequence). This chain's CDR3 is CASSPYGELFF. The CDR3, as DNA: TGTGCCAGCAGCCCGTACGGGGAGCTGTTTTTT.

The V gene is TRBV4-3, the J gene TRBJ2-6; D call uncertain. Trimming stripped 0 bases from V and 0 bases from J, with 9 bases between. This CDR3 region has 17 residues. Germline V lookup: CDR1 LGHNA, CDR2 YSLEER. The CDR3 DNA reads TGCGCCAGCAGCCAAGATGCGTCCCACTCTGGGGCCAACGTCCTGACTTTC. It is translated as CASSQDASHSGANVLTF.

V usage is TRBV4-2 and J usage is TRBJ1-6; 7 bases agree with TRBD1. V trimming: 2 bases; J trimming: 9 bases; junction bases outside the gene matches: 7. Looked up from germline, CDR1 is LGHNA and CDR2 is YNFKEQ. The CDR3 length is 15 residues. In nucleotides, the CDR3 is TGTGCCAGCAGCCAACCTGACAGGGACTTTTCACCCCTCCACTTT. Translation: CASSQPDRDFSPLHF.

J is TRBJ2-7 and V is TRBV5-1; TRBD1 aligns across 8 bases. The V and J ends lost 4 bases and 0 bases, in that order; junction bases with no gene match: 6. In germline, CDR1 is SGHRS, CDR2 YFSETQ. The CDR3 length is 15 residues. CDR3 nucleotide sequence: TGCGCCAGCAGCGGGGCAGGGGGCGCCTCCTACGAGCAGTACTTC. Encoded protein: CASSGAGGASYEQYF.

V is TRBV7-9 and J is TRBJ1-1, with TRBD1 as a possible D gene (5 bases). Trimming took 1 base from V and 5 from J, leaving 11 bases between them. The CDR3 sequence is 14 residues long. Germline V CDR1 and CDR2: SEHNR, FQNEAQ (reference sequence). This CDR3 is CASSLGIDSTEAFF. The CDR3 coding sequence is TGTGCCAGCAGCTTAGGTATCGACAGTACTGAAGCTTTCTTT. The full variable domain, rest sourced from reference TRBV7-9 and TRBJ1-1, is DTGVSQNPRHKITKRGQNVTFRCDPISEHNRLYWYRQTLGQGPEFLTYFQNEAQLEKSRLLSDRFSAERPKGSFSTLEIQRTEQGDSAMYLCASSLGIDSTEAFFGQGTRLTVV.

The chain couples TRBV2 to TRBJ1-2, with 7 bases identical to TRBD1. V shed 7 bases and J 5 bases; nucleotides not matched to a gene: 10. This CDR3 has 14 amino acids. Germline loops: CDR1 SNHLY, CDR2 FYNNEI. The CDR3 sequence: CASNRQGPGYGYTF. As DNA, the CDR3 is TGTGCCAGCAACCGACAGGGACCCGGGTATGGCTACACCTTC.

The rearrangement joins TRBV2 to TRBJ1-5; unclear D gene. The CDR3 has 13 residues. Trimming stripped 5 bases from V and 4 bases from J, with 9 bases between. Germline V gene data show CDR1 as SNHLY and CDR2 as FYNNEI. The CDR3 DNA reads as TGTGCCAGCAGTTCCGAGTGGAATCAGCCCCAGCATTTT. The encoded protein is CASSSEWNQPQHF.

This rearrangement joins TRBV5-1 to TRBJ2-6; D unresolved. This CDR3 has 15 amino acids. The germline CDR1 and CDR2 sequences are SGHRS and YFSETQ. The V end lost 0 bases, the J end lost 0 bases, and 4 bases lay between the germline ends. Here the CDR3 DNA reads TGCGCCAGCAGCTTGGACAGCTCTGGGGCCAACGTCCTGACTTTC. It encodes CASSLDSSGANVLTF.

V is TRBV28 and J is TRBJ1-1; perhaps TRBD1 as D (5 bases). The CDR3 consists of 16 residues. CDR1 and CDR2 from the germline V gene are MDHEN and SYDVKM. V shed 4 bases and J shed 0 bases, with 15 bases lying between them. CDR3 in amino acids: CASSSHGAGMNTEAFF. The CDR3 nucleotides read TGTGCCAGCAGTTCCCATGGGGCAGGAATGAACACTGAAGCTTTCTTT. Full variable domain (remainder filled in from reference TRBV28 and TRBJ1-1): DVKVTQSSRYLVKRTGEKVFLECVQDMDHENMFWYRQDPGLGLRLIYFSYDVKMKEKGDIPEGYSVSREKKERFSLILESASTNQTSMYLCASSSHGAGMNTEAFFGQGTRLTVV.

The chain has TRBV7-2 and TRBJ2-2; D unclear. Trimming stripped 1 base from V and 0 bases from J, with 9 bases between. Germline CDR1 is SGHTA and CDR2 is FQGNSA. This CDR3 region has 16 residues. The CDR3 region has the DNA TGTGCCAGCAGCTTAGTAGCAGCTACGAACACCGGGGAGCTGTTTTTT. Its protein product is CASSLVAATNTGELFF.